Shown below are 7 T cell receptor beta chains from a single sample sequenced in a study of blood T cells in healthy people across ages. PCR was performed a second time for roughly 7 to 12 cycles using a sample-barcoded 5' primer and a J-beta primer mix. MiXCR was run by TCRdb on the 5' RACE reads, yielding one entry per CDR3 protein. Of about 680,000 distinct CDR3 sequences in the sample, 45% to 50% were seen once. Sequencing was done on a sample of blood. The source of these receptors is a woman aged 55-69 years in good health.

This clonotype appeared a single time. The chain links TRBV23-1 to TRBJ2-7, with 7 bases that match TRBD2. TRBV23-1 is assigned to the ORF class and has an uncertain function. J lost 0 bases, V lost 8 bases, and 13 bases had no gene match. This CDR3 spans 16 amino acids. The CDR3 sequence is CASRTASGPSSYEQYF. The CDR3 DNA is TGCGCCAGCCGCACTGCTAGCGGCCCAAGCTCCTACGAGCAGTACTTC.

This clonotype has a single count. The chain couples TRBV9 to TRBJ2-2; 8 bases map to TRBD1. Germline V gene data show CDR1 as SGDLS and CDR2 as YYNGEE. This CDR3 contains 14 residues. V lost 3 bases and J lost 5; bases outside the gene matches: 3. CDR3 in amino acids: CASSGTGWTGELFF. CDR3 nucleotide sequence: TGTGCCAGCAGCGGGACAGGGTGGACCGGGGAGCTGTTTTTT.

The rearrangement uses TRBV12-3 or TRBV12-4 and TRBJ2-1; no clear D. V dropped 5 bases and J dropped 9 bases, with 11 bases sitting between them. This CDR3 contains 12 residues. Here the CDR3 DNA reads TGTGCCAGCAGTCCCACCCCCAGTGAGCAGTTCTTC. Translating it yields CASSPTPSEQFF.

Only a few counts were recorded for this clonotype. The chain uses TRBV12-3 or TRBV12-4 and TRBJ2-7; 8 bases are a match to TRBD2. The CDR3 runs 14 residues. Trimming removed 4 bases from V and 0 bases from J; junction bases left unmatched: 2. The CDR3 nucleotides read TGTGCCAGCAGTTGGGGACTAGTCTCCTACGAGCAGTACTTC. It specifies CASSWGLVSYEQYF.

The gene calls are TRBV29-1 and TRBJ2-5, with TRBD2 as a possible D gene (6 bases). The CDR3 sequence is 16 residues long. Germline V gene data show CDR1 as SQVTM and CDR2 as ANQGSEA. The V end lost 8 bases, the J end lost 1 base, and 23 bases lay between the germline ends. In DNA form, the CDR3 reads TGCAGCAGTGGGGAGGCGGGTAAACCATGCCAAGAGACCCAGTACTTC. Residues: CSSGEAGKPCQETQYF.

The CDR3 DNA is TGTGCCAGCAGTTTCCGGCCCCCGGGTTCCCATGAGCAGTTCTTC. It codes for CASSFRPPGSHEQFF. The V and J genes are TRBV27 and TRBJ2-1, with D uncertain. With 3 bases removed from V and 8 bases from J, the gap between germline ends came to 17 bases. This CDR3 is built from 15 residues. Germline V CDR1 and CDR2: MNHEY, SMNVEV (reference sequence).

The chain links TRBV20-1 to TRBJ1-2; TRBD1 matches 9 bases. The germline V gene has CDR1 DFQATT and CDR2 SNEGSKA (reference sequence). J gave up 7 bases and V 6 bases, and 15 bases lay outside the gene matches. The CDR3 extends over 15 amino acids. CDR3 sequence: CSATTGGTLHGGYTF. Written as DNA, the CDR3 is TGCAGTGCGACCACAGGGGGCACTCTCCATGGTGGCTACACCTTC.